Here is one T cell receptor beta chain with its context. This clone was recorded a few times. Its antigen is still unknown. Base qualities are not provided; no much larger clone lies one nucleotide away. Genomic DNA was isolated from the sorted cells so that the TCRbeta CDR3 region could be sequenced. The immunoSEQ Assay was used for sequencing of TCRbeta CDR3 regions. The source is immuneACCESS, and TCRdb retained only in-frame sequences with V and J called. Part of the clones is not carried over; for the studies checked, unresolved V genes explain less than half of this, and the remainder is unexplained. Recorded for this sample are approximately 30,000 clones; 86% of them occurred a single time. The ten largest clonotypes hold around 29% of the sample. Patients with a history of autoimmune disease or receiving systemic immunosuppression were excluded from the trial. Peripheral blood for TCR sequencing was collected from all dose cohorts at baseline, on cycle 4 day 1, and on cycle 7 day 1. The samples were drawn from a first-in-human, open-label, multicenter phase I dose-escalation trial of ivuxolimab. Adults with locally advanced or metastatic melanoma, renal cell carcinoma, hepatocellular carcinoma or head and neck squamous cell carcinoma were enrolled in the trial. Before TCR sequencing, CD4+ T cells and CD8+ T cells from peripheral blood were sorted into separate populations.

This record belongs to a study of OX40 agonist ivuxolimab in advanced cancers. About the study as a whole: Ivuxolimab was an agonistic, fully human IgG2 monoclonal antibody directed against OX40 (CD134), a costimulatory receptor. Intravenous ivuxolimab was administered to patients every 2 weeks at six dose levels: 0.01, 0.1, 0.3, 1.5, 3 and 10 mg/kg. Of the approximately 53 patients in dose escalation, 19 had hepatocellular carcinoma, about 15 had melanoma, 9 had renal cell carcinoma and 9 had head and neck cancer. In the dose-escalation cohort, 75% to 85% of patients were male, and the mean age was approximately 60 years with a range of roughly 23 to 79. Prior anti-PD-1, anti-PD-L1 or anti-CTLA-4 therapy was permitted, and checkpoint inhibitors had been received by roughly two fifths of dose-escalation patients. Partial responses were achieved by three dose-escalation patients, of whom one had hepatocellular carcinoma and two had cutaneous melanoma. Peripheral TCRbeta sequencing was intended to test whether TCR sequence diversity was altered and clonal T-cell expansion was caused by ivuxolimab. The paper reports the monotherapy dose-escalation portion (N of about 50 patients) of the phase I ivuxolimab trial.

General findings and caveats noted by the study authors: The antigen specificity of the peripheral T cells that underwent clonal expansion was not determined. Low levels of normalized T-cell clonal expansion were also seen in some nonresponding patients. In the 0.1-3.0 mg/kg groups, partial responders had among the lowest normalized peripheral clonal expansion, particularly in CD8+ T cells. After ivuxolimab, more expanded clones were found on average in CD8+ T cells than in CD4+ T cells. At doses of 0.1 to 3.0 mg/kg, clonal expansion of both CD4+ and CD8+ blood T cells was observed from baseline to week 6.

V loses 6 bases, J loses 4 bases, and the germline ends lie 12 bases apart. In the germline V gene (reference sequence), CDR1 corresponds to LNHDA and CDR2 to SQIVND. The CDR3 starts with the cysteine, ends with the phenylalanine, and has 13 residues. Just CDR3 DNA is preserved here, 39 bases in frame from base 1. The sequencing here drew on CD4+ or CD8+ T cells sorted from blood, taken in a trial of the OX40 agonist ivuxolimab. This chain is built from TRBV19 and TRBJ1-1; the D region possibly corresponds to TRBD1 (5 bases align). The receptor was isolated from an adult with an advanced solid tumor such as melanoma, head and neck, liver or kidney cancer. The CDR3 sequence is CASSQGPGTEAFF. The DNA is TGTGCCAGTAGCCAGGGACCCGGCACTGAAGCTTTCTTT.